Listed below are T cell receptor beta chains from one sample, sequenced in a study of blood T cell repertoires in COVID-19. TCRdb keeps only in-frame clones here, not all; method: immunoSEQ multiplex PCR. The sample lists approximately 220,000 clones, 84% occurring once. Sequenced input: PBMCs or T cells enriched from blood (not recorded which). The source of these receptors is a woman aged 40 to 50 who had recovered from COVID-19. Each CDR3 is given with its conserved first and last residue. D genes are given only for firm matches. Clone size, where shown, is once, few, many, or a class for clones that have expanded.

>TRBJ2-5|TRBV28|-|-
CASGARETQYF
TGTGCCAGCGGGGCGCGGGAGACCCAGTACTTC
>TRBJ2-1|TRBV9|-|few
CASSLPPPSNEQFF
TGTGCCAGCAGCCTCCCCCCCCCTTCCAATGAGCAGTTCTTC
>TRBJ2-2|TRBV11-2|-|-
CASSLIRGSGELFF
TGTGCCAGCAGCTTAATAAGGGGTTCCGGGGAGCTGTTTTTT
>TRBJ2-1|TRBV24-1|TRBD1|-
CATSDGQANSYNEQFF
TGTGCCACCAGTGACGGACAGGCGAACTCCTACAATGAGCAGTTCTTC
>TRBJ2-7|TRBV30|-|once
CAWSRGVDYEQYF
TGTGCCTGGTCCCGCGGGGTTGATTACGAGCAGTACTTC
>TRBJ2-5|TRBV24-1|-|-
CATSAGGQLETQYF
TGTGCCACCTCCGCAGGGGGGCAGTTAGAGACCCAGTACTTC
>TRBJ2-3|TRBV7-7|TRBD1|once
CASSSGQGITDTQYF
TGTGCCAGCAGCTCTGGACAGGGGATCACAGATACGCAGTATTTT
>TRBJ2-5|TRBV29-1|TRBD2|-
CSAVTSASPRETQYF
TGCAGCGCTGTTACTAGCGCCTCTCCCCGGGAGACCCAGTACTTC
>TRBJ2-5|TRBV7-2|TRBD1|-
CASSFFRQGGETQYF
TGTGCCAGCAGCTTTTTTCGACAGGGTGGGGAGACCCAGTACTTC
>TRBJ2-3|TRBV18|-|-
CASSPGGMLKDTQYF
TGTGCCAGCTCCCCTGGGGGGATGCTAAAAGATACGCAGTATTTT
>TRBJ2-1|TRBV27|TRBD2|-
CASSPTSGNYNEQFF
TGTGCCAGCAGTCCAACTAGCGGGAATTACAATGAGCAGTTCTTC
>TRBJ2-2|TRBV29-1|-|once
CSVAKPTGELFF
TGCAGCGTTGCGAAGCCGACCGGGGAGCTGTTTTTT
>TRBJ2-2|TRBV10-3|TRBD2|few
CAISESVAGEYTGELFF
TGTGCCATCAGTGAGTCCGTAGCGGGAGAGTACACCGGGGAGCTGTTTTTT
>TRBJ1-6|TRBV28|-|-
CASSLGGFDSPLHF
TGTGCCAGCAGTTTGGGAGGGTTCGATTCACCCCTCCACTTT
>TRBJ2-1|TRBV30|TRBD2|-
CAWSLAGGPWYNEQFF
TGTGCCTGGTCACTAGCGGGAGGCCCTTGGTACAATGAGCAGTTCTTC
>TRBJ1-1|TRBV2|-|-
CASRQHEAFF
TGTGCCAGCAGACAGCATGAAGCTTTCTTT
>TRBJ2-7|TRBV6-2/TRBV6-3|TRBD2|few
CASSSTSGTYYEQYF
TGTGCCAGCAGTTCCACTAGCGGAACCTACTACGAGCAGTACTTC
>TRBJ1-1|TRBV5-1|-|-
CASSGDRNRRMNTEAFF
TGCGCCAGCAGCGGAGACAGGAACCGGAGAATGAACACTGAAGCTTTCTTT
>TRBJ2-2|TRBV11-2|-|-
CASSLDLSGLTGELFF
TGTGCCAGCAGCTTAGATTTGAGCGGCCTCACCGGGGAGCTGTTTTTT
>TRBJ1-1|TRBV27|TRBD1|-
CASSLLTGGRNTEAFF
TGTGCCAGCAGTTTGCTTACAGGGGGTCGGAACACTGAAGCTTTCTTT
>TRBJ1-1|TRBV11-2|-|few
CASSFVRTEAFF
TGTGCCAGCAGCTTCGTGAGAACTGAAGCTTTCTTT
>TRBJ1-3|TRBV6-1|TRBD1|-
CASSEPGTASGNTIYF
TGTGCCAGCAGTGAACCCGGGACAGCCTCTGGAAACACCATATATTTT
>TRBJ1-2|TRBV2|TRBD1|-
CASKGGSGYGYTF
TGTGCCAGCAAAGGGGGCTCGGGCTATGGCTACACCTTC
>TRBJ1-1|TRBV19|-|-
CASSNDGVNTEAFF
TGTGCCAGTAGTAACGACGGGGTGAACACTGAAGCTTTCTTT
>TRBJ2-5|TRBV5-1|TRBD2|-
CASSWSGMGETQYF
TGCGCCAGCAGCTGGAGCGGGATGGGGGAGACCCAGTACTTC